A selection of T cell receptor beta chains follows, all from one sample in a study of cytomegalovirus exposure and HLA in healthy donors. Sequencing was performed with immunoSEQ multiplex PCR; in TCRdb, only in-frame clones are kept and a portion is missing. The sample consists of fewer than 85,000 clones, more than 65% of them appearing once. The sample taken for sequencing was PBMCs. The receptor set was obtained from a man between 65 and 85 years old in good health and CMV-seropositive. Each CDR3 is given with its conserved first and last residue. The D gene is left open where the match is weak. For some rows the clone size is stated as once, few or many, or as a class when expanded; others skip it.

v_gene	abundance	d_gene	j_gene	CDR3aa	CDR3nt
TRBV6-5	NA	NA	TRBJ2-7	CASSYGDGGSYYEQYF	TGTGCCAGCAGTTACGGGGACGGGGGAAGTTACTACGAGCAGTACTTC
TRBV6-1	NA	NA	TRBJ2-7	CASSGASPYEQYF	TGTGCCAGCAGTGGAGCCAGTCCCTACGAGCAGTACTTC
TRBV18	NA	NA	TRBJ1-4	CASSLGVLEEKLFF	TGTGCCAGCTCTCTAGGGGTCCTAGAGGAAAAACTGTTTTTT
TRBV30	NA	TRBD2	TRBJ2-7	CAWSVRSGSYEQYF	TGTGCCTGGAGTGTACGGAGCGGGAGTTACGAGCAGTACTTC
TRBV9	NA	NA	TRBJ2-5	CASSVALTGWETQYF	TGTGCCAGCAGCGTAGCTCTCACAGGGTGGGAGACCCAGTACTTC
TRBV7-9	once	NA	TRBJ1-5	CASSLGSGDQPQHF	TGTGCCAGCAGCTTAGGCTCAGGGGATCAGCCCCAGCATTTT
TRBV19	NA	NA	TRBJ2-3	CASHSARGSDTQYF	TGTGCCAGTCATAGCGCCCGGGGGTCAGATACGCAGTATTTT
TRBV7-9	NA	NA	TRBJ1-6	CASSLGLGYNSPLHF	TGTGCCAGCAGCTTGGGGCTAGGCTATAATTCACCCCTCCACTTT
TRBV6-6	NA	TRBD1	TRBJ1-2	CASSYSRTGGGYTF	TGTGCCAGCAGTTACTCGAGGACAGGGGGTGGCTACACCTTC
TRBV7-2	NA	TRBD2	TRBJ2-7	CASRVGGAMDYEQYF	TGTGCCAGCAGGGTCGGGGGGGCAATGGACTACGAGCAGTACTTC
TRBV30	NA	NA	TRBJ2-7	CAWSAGTPNEQYF	TGTGCCTGGAGTGCTGGGACTCCTAACGAGCAGTACTTC
TRBV19	NA	NA	TRBJ2-1	CASSPSQGSRFF	TGTGCCAGTAGTCCATCCCAGGGGTCTCGGTTCTTC
TRBV5-8	few	NA	TRBJ1-3	CASSLGWGLTGNTIYF	TGTGCCAGCAGCTTGGGTTGGGGGCTCACTGGAAACACCATATATTTT
TRBV2	NA	NA	TRBJ1-4	CASSTGEANEKLFF	TGTGCCAGCAGTACCGGCGAGGCTAATGAAAAACTGTTTTTT
TRBV6-5	NA	TRBD1	TRBJ2-1	CASSSPGQGPYEQFF	TGTGCCAGCAGTTCGCCGGGACAGGGCCCATACGAGCAGTTCTTC
TRBV10-1	NA	NA	TRBJ2-7	CASRNLGPLYEQYF	TGCGCCAGCAGAAACCTAGGCCCGCTCTACGAGCAGTACTTC
TRBV5-8	NA	NA	TRBJ1-1	CASSLTGLGSEAFF	TGTGCCAGCAGCTTAACAGGCCTTGGCTCTGAAGCTTTCTTT
TRBV6-6	NA	TRBD1	TRBJ2-7	CASSYGTGLTYEQYF	TGTGCCAGCAGTTACGGGACAGGGTTGACCTACGAGCAGTACTTC
TRBV29-1	NA	TRBD1	TRBJ1-3	CSVITGAGNTIYF	TGCAGCGTAATAACAGGGGCCGGAAACACCATATATTTT
TRBV7-2	NA	TRBD1	TRBJ2-4	CASSFGTGFKNIQYF	TGTGCCAGCAGCTTCGGGACAGGATTCAAAAACATTCAGTACTTC
TRBV4-3	NA	TRBD1	TRBJ1-5	CASSRTLGTDSNQPQHF	TGCGCCAGCAGCCGAACGTTAGGGACAGATAGCAATCAGCCCCAGCATTTT
TRBV19	NA	NA	TRBJ2-1	CASSPTQHNEQFF	TGTGCCAGTAGCCCGACACAACACAATGAGCAGTTCTTC
TRBV7-2	NA	NA	TRBJ2-7	CASSSYYEQYF	TGTGCCAGCAGCTCTTATTACGAGCAGTACTTC
TRBV6-1	few	TRBD1	TRBJ1-4	CASTQPGQGNEKLFF	TGTGCCAGCACCCAACCGGGACAGGGGAATGAAAAACTGTTTTTT
TRBV7-2	NA	NA	TRBJ2-7	CASSLVWRGDAYEQYF	TGTGCCAGCAGCTTAGTTTGGCGGGGAGACGCATACGAGCAGTACTTC
TRBV5-4	NA	TRBD1	TRBJ1-3	CASSSNRGQGNTIYF	TGTGCCAGCAGCTCCAACCGAGGACAGGGGAACACCATATATTTT
TRBV19	NA	TRBD1	TRBJ1-1	CASSRRPGQGGTEAFF	TGTGCCAGTAGTCGCCGACCGGGACAGGGCGGCACTGAAGCTTTCTTT
TRBV5-8	once	NA	TRBJ1-1	CASSLTRNTEAFF	TGTGCCAGCAGCCTGACAAGAAACACTGAAGCTTTCTTT
TRBV7-2	NA	TRBD2	TRBJ2-6	CASARSGFSSGANVLTF	TGTGCCAGCGCCCGTAGCGGGTTTTCCTCTGGGGCCAACGTCCTGACTTTC
TRBV6-5	NA	NA	TRBJ2-2	CASSYATGLGGELFF	TGTGCCAGCAGTTACGCCACAGGGTTGGGCGGGGAGCTGTTTTTT
TRBV6-5	NA	NA	TRBJ2-3	CASSLARLTDTQYF	TGTGCCAGCAGTTTGGCTAGACTCACAGATACGCAGTATTTT
TRBV18	NA	TRBD1	TRBJ2-3	CASSPRQGRTDTQYF	TGTGCCAGCTCACCACGACAGGGTCGGACAGATACGCAGTATTTT
TRBV19	NA	TRBD1	TRBJ2-7	CASSTGQGTYEQYF	TGTGCCAGTAGTACGGGACAGGGAACCTACGAGCAGTACTTC
TRBV11-2	NA	NA	TRBJ2-5	CASSLRRGSRETQYF	TGTGCCAGCAGCTTACGGAGAGGTAGCCGTGAGACCCAGTACTTC
TRBV6-1	NA	NA	TRBJ2-7	CASGFKGGLGEQYF	TGTGCCAGCGGCTTCAAGGGGGGGCTCGGGGAGCAGTACTTC
TRBV6-1	few	TRBD2	TRBJ2-7	CASSEATGGPHEQYF	TGTGCCAGCAGTGAAGCAACGGGAGGGCCCCACGAGCAGTACTTC
TRBV28	NA	NA	TRBJ1-5	CASSFGTGNQPQHF	TGTGCCAGCAGTTTCGGTACAGGCAATCAGCCCCAGCATTTT